The T cell receptor beta chain under discussion was sequenced for a study of blood T cell repertoires in COVID-19. Study-level background: From the United States, Italy and Spain came samples of acute and convalescent COVID-19.

In the original processing: Amplifying reference gene primers gave estimates of nucleated cell counts. Clones were sequenced by immunoSEQ multiplex PCR, and TCRdb holds only the in-frame ones, with some missing. V, J and clone size are taken as reported in that table, and D and trimming were inferred from the DNA itself. This sample yields 150,000 to 190,000 clones, of which around 87% are seen a single time; roughly 15% belongs to the top ten. The V gene lost 5 bases and the J gene lost 0 bases, with 11 bases spanning the gap. Germline lookup yields CDR1 LNHNV and CDR2 YYDKDF (reference sequence). This CDR3 region has 15 residues.

What was sequenced was peripheral blood. This receptor was identified in a woman between 40 and 50 years old with acute or convalescent COVID-19. The chain combines TRBV15 with TRBJ2-1; D is uncertain. DNA for the CDR3: TGTGCCACCAGCCAGCTTAGCAGCTCCTACAATGAGCAGTTCTTC. Protein: CATSQLSSSYNEQFF.